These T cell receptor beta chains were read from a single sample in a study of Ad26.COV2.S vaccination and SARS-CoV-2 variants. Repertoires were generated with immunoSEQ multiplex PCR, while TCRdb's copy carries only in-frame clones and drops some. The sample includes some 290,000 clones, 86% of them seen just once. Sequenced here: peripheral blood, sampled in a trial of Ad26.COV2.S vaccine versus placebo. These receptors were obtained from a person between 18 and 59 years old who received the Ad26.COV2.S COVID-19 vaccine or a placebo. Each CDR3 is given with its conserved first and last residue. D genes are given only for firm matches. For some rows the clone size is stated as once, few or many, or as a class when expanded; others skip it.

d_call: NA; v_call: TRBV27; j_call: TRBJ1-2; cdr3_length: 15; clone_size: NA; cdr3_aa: CASSLGIQANYGYTF
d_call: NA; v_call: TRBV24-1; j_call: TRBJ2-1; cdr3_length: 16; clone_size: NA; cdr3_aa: CATHTHRRSSHNEQFF
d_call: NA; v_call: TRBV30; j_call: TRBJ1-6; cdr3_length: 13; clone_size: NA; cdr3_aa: CAWSGEYNSPLHF
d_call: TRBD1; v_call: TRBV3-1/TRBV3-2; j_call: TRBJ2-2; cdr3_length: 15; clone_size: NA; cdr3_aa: CASSPRDRSTGELFF
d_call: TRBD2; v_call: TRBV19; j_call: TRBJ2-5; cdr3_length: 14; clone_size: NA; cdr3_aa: CASRTTSGVETQYF
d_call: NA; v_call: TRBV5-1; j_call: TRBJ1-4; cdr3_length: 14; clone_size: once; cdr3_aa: CASSIGTLGEKLFF
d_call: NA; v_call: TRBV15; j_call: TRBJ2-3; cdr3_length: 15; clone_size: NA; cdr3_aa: CATSRAGTHTDTQYF
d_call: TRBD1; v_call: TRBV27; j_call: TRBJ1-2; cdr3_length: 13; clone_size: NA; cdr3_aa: CASSLGTADGYTF
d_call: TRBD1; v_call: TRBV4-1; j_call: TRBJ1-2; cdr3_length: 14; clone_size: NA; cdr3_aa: CASSQEQGADGYTF
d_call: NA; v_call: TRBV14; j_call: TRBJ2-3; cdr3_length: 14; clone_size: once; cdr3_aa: CASSPPGSTDTQYF